Below are 5 T cell receptor beta chains sequenced from a single sample in a study of blood T cell repertoires in COVID-19. Assay: immunoSEQ multiplex PCR; the TCRdb copy retains only in-frame clones and omits some. This sample has hundreds of thousands of clones; around four fifths occur once, and the top ten carry around 4.2%. Sequencing input: peripheral blood. The receptors originated from a woman aged 45-59 years with active or convalescent COVID-19.

This clone was seen only once. V and J are TRBV28 and TRBJ2-5, with TRBD2 as a possible D gene (6 bases). The V gene lost 2 bases and the J gene lost 6 bases, with 10 bases spanning the gap. The CDR3 is 13 residues long. CDR1 is MDHEN, CDR2 SYDVKM, per germline. The chain's CDR3 is CASSLLATKTQYF. The CDR3, as DNA: TGTGCCAGCAGTTTACTAGCGACAAAGACCCAGTACTTC.

This sequence joins TRBV6-6 and TRBJ1-1; TRBD1 agrees at 7 bases. The CDR3 sequence is 14 residues long. V lost 7 bases, J lost 7 bases, and 12 bases stayed unmatched. In germline, CDR1 is MNHNY, CDR2 SVGAGI (reference sequence). The CDR3 bases are TGTGCCAGCAACACCAGGGGGTGGTATAGTGAAGCTTTCTTT. It translates to CASNTRGWYSEAFF.

The chain carries TRBV28 and TRBJ2-3; 16 bases agree with TRBD2. This CDR3 is 18 amino acids long. The J segment lost 0 bases and the V segment lost 7 bases, leaving 7 bases of the junction unmatched. Per germline, CDR1 MDHEN and CDR2 SYDVKM. The chain's CDR3 is CASTSSGLAGGSTDTQYF. The CDR3 coding sequence is TGTGCCAGCACCTCCTCGGGACTAGCGGGAGGGAGCACAGATACGCAGTATTTT.

The chain recombines TRBV14 with TRBJ1-2, with 12 bases matching TRBD1. Per germline, CDR1 SGHDN and CDR2 FVKESK. Unmatched junction bases numbered 9, after V lost 2 bases and J lost 2 bases. This CDR3 comprises 18 residues. The CDR3 loop reads CASSQLLRDRGRNYGYTF. The CDR3 nucleotides are TGTGCCAGCAGCCAATTACTTCGGGACAGGGGGCGAAACTATGGCTACACCTTC.

CDR3 nucleotide sequence: TGTGCCAGCAGCTCGAAACTAGCGGGTTCCTACAATGAGCAGTTCTTC. This gives the protein CASSSKLAGSYNEQFF. This rearrangement joins TRBV5-4 to TRBJ2-1; TRBD2 matches 9 bases. Germline V gives CDR1 SGHNT, CDR2 YYREEE (reference sequence). The J segment lost 1 base and the V segment lost 3 bases, leaving 5 bases of the junction unmatched. The CDR3 sequence is 16 residues long.